These T cell receptor beta chains were read from a single sample in a study of blood T cell repertoires in COVID-19. Clones were sequenced by immunoSEQ multiplex PCR, and TCRdb holds only the in-frame ones, with some missing. The profile shows tens of thousands of clones, approximately 84% of them singletons. Sequencing used peripheral blood. The receptors were sampled from a man aged 55 to 69 with acute or convalescent COVID-19. Each CDR3 is given with its conserved first and last residue. Each record gives: clone size, D gene, J gene, V gene, CDR3 protein, CDR3 DNA. A D gene is named only where the DNA matches it firmly. Not all rows give a size; the values are once, few, many and, for expanded clones, a class.

. . TRBJ2-7 TRBV5-1 CASSPDRTSSYEQYF TGCGCCAGCAGCCCGGACAGAACCAGCTCCTACGAGCAGTACTTC
. . TRBJ1-2 TRBV20-1 CSATFLGYTF TGCAGTGCTACGTTCCTGGGCTACACCTTC
. TRBD2 TRBJ2-1 TRBV4-1 CASSRFASGGAKEQFF TGCGCCAGCAGCCGGTTCGCGAGCGGGGGGGCGAAAGAGCAGTTCTTC
. TRBD2 TRBJ2-5 TRBV9 CASSPRGGSQETQYF TGTGCCAGCAGCCCACGGGGGGGCAGCCAAGAGACCCAGTACTTC
. . TRBJ1-5 TRBV6-5 CASTTVVSGNQPQHF TGTGCCAGCACCACCGTGGTAAGCGGCAATCAGCCCCAGCATTTT
few . TRBJ2-7 TRBV6-5 CASIAWSTDHYEQYF TGTGCCAGCATTGCATGGTCAACAGATCATTACGAGCAGTACTTC
. . TRBJ1-5 TRBV4-1 CASSQVGAENQPQHF TGCGCCAGCAGCCAAGTGGGGGCGGAGAATCAGCCCCAGCATTTT
once . TRBJ1-1 TRBV5-1 CASSSQPGLDTEAFF TGCGCCAGCAGTTCTCAACCGGGGTTAGACACTGAAGCTTTCTTT
. . TRBJ2-5 TRBV7-7 CASSPLQTQYF TGTGCTAGCAGCCCACTCCAGACCCAGTACTTC
. . TRBJ1-1 TRBV15 CATSRDRKNTEAFF TGTGCCACCAGCAGAGATCGTAAGAACACTGAAGCTTTCTTT